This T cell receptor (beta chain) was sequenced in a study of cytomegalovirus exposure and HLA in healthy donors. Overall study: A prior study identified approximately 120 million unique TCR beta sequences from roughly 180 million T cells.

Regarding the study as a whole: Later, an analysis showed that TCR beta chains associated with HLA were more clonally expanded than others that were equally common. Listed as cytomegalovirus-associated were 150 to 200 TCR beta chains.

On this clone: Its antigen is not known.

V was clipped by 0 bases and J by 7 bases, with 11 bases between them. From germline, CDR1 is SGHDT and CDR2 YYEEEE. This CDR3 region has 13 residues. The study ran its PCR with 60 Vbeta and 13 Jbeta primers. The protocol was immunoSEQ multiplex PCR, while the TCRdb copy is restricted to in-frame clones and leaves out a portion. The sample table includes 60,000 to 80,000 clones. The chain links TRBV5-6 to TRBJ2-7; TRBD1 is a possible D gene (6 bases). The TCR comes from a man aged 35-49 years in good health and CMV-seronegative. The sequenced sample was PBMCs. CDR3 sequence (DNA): TGTGCCAGCAGCTTGGACAGGGTGGGGGAGCAGTACTTC. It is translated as CASSLDRVGEQYF.